The T cell receptor (beta chain) described here comes from a study of cytomegalovirus exposure and HLA in healthy donors. Across the study: A prior analysis found 90 million to 120 million unique TCR beta sequences from 150 million to 200 million T cells.

PCR primers comprised 60 Vbeta and 13 Jbeta primers. In the authors' workflow: There were around 80 million unique TCR beta chains by a later count, and some 12 million of them were shared. Clones were sequenced by immunoSEQ multiplex PCR, and TCRdb holds only the in-frame ones, with some missing. D and trimming come from the DNA, and the V and J calls and clone size come from that table. The sample has under 200,000 clones, roughly 80% seen once. This clone turned up a few times. Sequences were obtained from PBMCs. This receptor was identified in a man in his forties in good health and CMV-seropositive.

This CDR3 reads CASSIHRDSGNTIYF. For the CDR3, the DNA is TGTGCCAGCAGCATTCACAGGGACTCTGGAAACACCATATATTTT. The J gene is TRBJ1-3, the V gene TRBV7-9; weak D call: TRBD1 (6 bases). The CDR3 runs to 15 residues. Trimming cost V 5 bases and J 0 bases, with 11 bases left between them. Germline CDR1 and CDR2: SEHNR and FQNEAQ (reference sequence). The full variable domain, with the rest looked up from reference TRBV7-9 and TRBJ1-3, is DTGVSQNPRHKITKRGQNVTFRCDPISEHNRLYWYRQTLGQGPEFLTYFQNEAQLEKSRLLSDRFSAERPKGSFSTLEIQRTEQGDSAMYLCASSIHRDSGNTIYFGEGSWLTVV.